This T cell receptor (beta chain) originates from a study of identical twins. Whole-study findings and limits: Within cord blood, abundant beta clonotypes carried fewer insertions, but memory repertoires showed no such trend.

Addition of a universal primer site occurred through template switching, and cDNA carried unique molecular identifiers. Via MiXCR, TCRdb re-called the 5' RACE reads, giving one row per CDR3 protein. The data contain more than 1.5 million distinct CDR3 sequences, about 31% of them seen just once; the ten biggest clones take up around 0.25%. Ten or more counts support this clonotype. What it recognizes is unknown. A read error may produce the germline difference seen at one junction end. Germline CDR1 and CDR2: SEHNR and FQNEAQ (reference sequence). This CDR3 region has 12 residues. The sequence was collected from a newborn girl in good health. The sequenced sample was cord blood. The genes are TRBV7-9 and TRBJ2-3; D possibly corresponds to TRBD2 (6 bases). The CDR3 nucleotides read TGTGCCAGCAGCATAGCGGCAGATACGCAGTATTTT. Translated: CASSIAADTQYF.